This T cell receptor (beta chain) emerged from a study of Graves' ophthalmopathy and Graves' hyperthyroidism. Points from the study as a whole: Appearing in blood as well were most expanded thyroid clonotypes above 0.001 frequency. Discrimination between ophthalmopathy and stable hyperthyroidism by a 13-signature model showed 85% to 90% sensitivity and about 80% specificity.

The CDR3 has 17 residues. V lost 3 bases and J lost 2, with 20 bases in between. The germline V gene has CDR1 SGDLS and CDR2 YYNGEE. This clonotype came up many times. As yet, its antigen is unknown. Amplification from RNA transcripts yielded the TCR beta CDR3 regions. HTBI-primed first-round RT-PCR preceded second-round multiplex PCR. In TCRdb, the multiplex PCR reads were re-called with MiXCR into one record per CDR3 protein. The sample gives 350,000 or so distinct CDR3 sequences, 15% to 20% of which show up once; 9% to 15% is in the top ten. The origin of this receptor is an adult man with Graves' ophthalmopathy. The chain carries TRBV9 and TRBJ2-5, with a possible D match to TRBD1 (5 bases). The sample consisted of peripheral blood. The chain's CDR3 is CASSADRQGYGQETQYF. CDR3 in DNA: TGTGCCAGCAGCGCGGACCGTCAGGGATACGGACAAGAGACCCAGTACTTC. The whole variable domain, remainder taken from reference TRBV9 and TRBJ2-5, is DSGVTQTPKHLITATGQRVTLRCSPRSGDLSVYWYQQSLDQGLQFLIQYYNGEERAKGNILERFSAQQFPDLHSELNLSSLELGDSALYFCASSADRQGYGQETQYFGPGTRLLVL.